This TCR beta chain was sequenced in a study of blood T cell repertoires in COVID-19. Study processing details: Reference gene primer amplification yielded estimated nucleated cell counts. Sequencing used immunoSEQ multiplex PCR; TCRdb keeps in-frame clones, though not all of them. V, J and clone size are taken as reported in that table, and D and trimming were inferred from the DNA itself. Here the sample spans fewer than 700,000 clones, roughly nine tenths being singletons. Sequenced input: peripheral blood. The receptor was derived from a woman aged 50 to 65 with COVID-19, enrolled during active disease.

Here the CDR3 reads CASSPELNEKLFF. In nucleotides, the CDR3 is TGTGCCAGTAGCCCTGAACTAAATGAAAAACTGTTTTTT. The chain joins TRBV19 to TRBJ1-4; unclear D gene. V shed 6 bases and J shed 5 bases, with 10 bases lying between them. Germline V gene data show CDR1 as LNHDA and CDR2 as SQIVND (reference sequence). This CDR3 has 13 residues.